These 4 T cell receptor beta chains share one sample of origin, sequenced in a study of graft-versus-host responses after intestinal transplantation. Profiling relied on immunoSEQ multiplex PCR, and the TCRdb table lists in-frame clones only, not all of them. The data contain around 100,000 clones, roughly 84% of them seen just once; the ten biggest clones take up about 0.93%. Antigens of these TCRs are unknown. Sequences were derived from unstimulated CD4+ T cells sorted from spleen or lymph node cells, sampled before transplant. These receptors all come from a human donor who was the organ donor for an intestinal transplant.

The chain links TRBV30 to TRBJ2-1; TRBD2 matches 9 bases. CDR1 and CDR2 (germline): GTSNPN, SVGIG (reference sequence). V lost 0 bases and J lost 5; bases outside the gene matches: 5. This CDR3 has 15 residues. The DNA for the CDR3 is TGTGCCTGGAGTGTACGACTAGCGGTGGACAATGAGCAGTTCTTC. Translation: CAWSVRLAVDNEQFF. Based on the CDR3 plus reference TRBV30 and TRBJ2-1, the full variable domain is SQTIHQWPATLVQPVGSPLSLECTVEGTSNPNLYWYRQAAGRGLQLLFYSVGIGQISSEVPQNLSASRPQDRQFILSSKKLLLSDSGFYLCAWSVRLAVDNEQFFGPGTRLTVL.

The chain combines TRBV7-9 with TRBJ1-2; D uncertain. The CDR3 length is 16 residues. The V end was cut by 5 bases, the J end by 0 bases, with 16 bases between. Germline CDR1 is SEHNR and CDR2 is FQNEAQ (reference sequence). DNA for the CDR3: TGTGCCAGCAGCCTGGGCGACTCCAACACTAACTATGGCTACACCTTC. Its protein product is CASSLGDSNTNYGYTF.

The chain is built from TRBV6-5 and TRBJ2-2; no definite D call. Deletions cut 5 bases from V and 0 bases from J, with 10 bases between. Germline CDR1 and CDR2: MNHEY and SVGAGI. The CDR3 runs 15 residues. CDR3 sequence (DNA): TGTGCCAGCAGTCTAGTAAGGCCGAACACCGGGGAGCTGTTTTTT. Its translation: CASSLVRPNTGELFF.

The genes are TRBV28 and TRBJ1-1, with 9 bases lining up with TRBD1. This CDR3 has 16 amino acids. J gave up 5 bases and V 4 bases, and 11 bases lay outside the gene matches. CDR1 MDHEN and CDR2 SYDVKM come from the germline V gene. This chain's CDR3 is CASSSSQGALRTEAFF. The CDR3 nucleotides are TGTGCCAGCAGTTCGTCACAGGGGGCGCTAAGGACTGAAGCTTTCTTT. Complete variable domain (other parts from reference TRBV28 and TRBJ1-1): DVKVTQSSRYLVKRTGEKVFLECVQDMDHENMFWYRQDPGLGLRLIYFSYDVKMKEKGDIPEGYSVSREKKERFSLILESASTNQTSMYLCASSSSQGALRTEAFFGQGTRLTVV.